The 14 T cell receptor beta chains below come from one sample, sequenced in a study of identifying expanded T cells in peripheral blood. The data were produced by immunoSEQ multiplex PCR, yet TCRdb's version contains in-frame clones alone and is incomplete. This table holds about 90,000 clones, 86% found once. Sequencing was performed on blood. The receptors shown here come from a person aged 18-70 years in good health.

This chain uses TRBV5-1 with TRBJ2-3; D gene unclear. The V end lost 1 base, the J end lost 0 bases, and 9 bases lay between the germline ends. The CDR3 is made up of 15 amino acids. Germline V gene sequence: CDR1 SGHRS, CDR2 YFSETQ. The CDR3 reads CASSLYGSSTDTQYF. The CDR3, as DNA: TGCGCCAGCAGCTTGTACGGATCTAGCACAGATACGCAGTATTTT.

The V gene is TRBV7-2, the J gene TRBJ1-5; unclear D gene. The germline V gene has CDR1 SGHTA and CDR2 FQGNSA. Trimming removed 4 bases at V and 4 bases at J, with 11 bases between. CDR3 size: 14 residues. Written as DNA, the CDR3 is TGTGCCAGCAGCTACCGACCGGGAAATCAGCCCCAGCATTTT. Its protein product is CASSYRPGNQPQHF.

The chain employs TRBV6-6 and TRBJ1-4; the D gene is possibly TRBD1 (6 bases). CDR3 size: 15 residues. Trimming pared 7 bases from V and 8 bases from J, leaving 20 bases between. CDR1 and CDR2 from the germline V gene are MNHNY and SVGAGI (reference sequence). The CDR3 sequence: CASKHKTGKREKLFF. CDR3 in DNA: TGTGCCAGCAAACACAAAACAGGGAAACGAGAAAAACTGTTTTTT.

The chain couples TRBV5-1 to TRBJ2-3; maybe TRBD1 (5 bases). The germline CDR1 and CDR2 sequences are SGHRS and YFSETQ. The CDR3 is 14 residues long. Trimming left V 4 bases short and J 6 bases short, with 15 bases between. In nucleotides, the CDR3 is TGCGCCAGCAGCGACGTAGGACAAGTTGATACGCAGTATTTT. Its protein product is CASSDVGQVDTQYF. The whole variable domain, remainder taken from reference TRBV5-1 and TRBJ2-3, is KAGVTQTPRYLIKTRGQQVTLSCSPISGHRSVSWYQQTPGQGLQFLFEYFSETQRNKGNFPGRFSGRQFSNSRSEMNVSTLELGDSALYLCASSDVGQVDTQYFGPGTRLTVL.

CDR3 amino acids: CASSQDLGRGNTIYF. The CDR3 DNA sequence: TGTGCCAGCAGCCAAGATCTAGGCCGTGGAAACACCATATATTTT. The chain carries TRBV14 and TRBJ1-3; D not resolved. CDR1 and CDR2 from the germline V gene are SGHDN and FVKESK. V shed 0 bases and J shed 3 bases, with 9 bases lying between them. This CDR3 spans 15 amino acids. Full variable domain (remainder filled in from reference TRBV14 and TRBJ1-3): EAGVTQFPSHSVIEKGQTVTLRCDPISGHDNLYWYRRVMGKEIKFLLHFVKESKQDESGMPNNRFLAERTGGTYSTLKVQPAELEDSGVYFCASSQDLGRGNTIYFGEGSWLTVV.

The chain carries TRBV9 and TRBJ2-3; no definite D call. The CDR3 is made up of 15 amino acids. Trimming shortened V by 0 bases and J by 5 bases, and 13 bases separated the two germline ends. The V gene's germline CDR1 is SGDLS and CDR2 YYNGEE. CDR3 in amino acids: CASSVANLPGDTQYF. As DNA, the CDR3 is TGTGCCAGCAGCGTAGCAAACTTACCTGGAGATACGCAGTATTTT.

CDR3: CTSSQDEVQGGGYTF. For the CDR3, the DNA is TGCACCAGCAGCCAAGATGAGGTTCAGGGGGGTGGCTACACCTTC. The chain is built from TRBV1 and TRBJ1-2; TRBD1 is the table's D call and was not checked against the DNA. TRBV1 is a pseudogene. The CDR3 is 15 residues long.

The chain links TRBV7-9 to TRBJ1-2; D is uncertain. Germline CDR1 reads SEHNR; CDR2 reads FQNEAQ (reference sequence). The CDR3 has 13 residues. Trimming stripped 1 base from V and 3 bases from J, with 6 bases between. As DNA, the CDR3 is TGTGCCAGCAGCTTAGGGGCGGACTATGGCTACACCTTC. The encoded protein is CASSLGADYGYTF.

V and J are TRBV19 and TRBJ2-1, with unresolved D. CDR1 LNHDA and CDR2 SQIVND come from the germline V gene (reference sequence). The CDR3 sequence is 12 residues long. The CDR3 is CAIQGPNNEQFF. The CDR3 nucleotides are TGTGCAATACAAGGGCCAAACAATGAGCAGTTCTTC.

The V and J genes are TRBV6-5 and TRBJ2-3; D uncertain. The CDR3 is made up of 12 amino acids. Per the germline V gene, CDR1 is MNHEY and CDR2 is SVGAGI. The germline V and J ends were trimmed by 6 bases and 1 base, with 5 bases remaining between them. CDR3 coding DNA: TGTGCCAGCAGCCCTGGCACAGATACGCAGTATTTT. It encodes CASSPGTDTQYF.

This chain connects TRBV5-8 to TRBJ1-5; D is undetermined. Per germline, CDR1 SGHTS and CDR2 YDEGEE. The CDR3 sequence is 14 residues long. V lost 5 bases and J lost 6, with 15 bases in between. CDR3 amino acids: CASRLVGSGQPQHF. The DNA of the CDR3 is TGTGCCAGCAGGCTTGTAGGGTCTGGTCAGCCCCAGCATTTT.

This clone was detected only once. The genes are TRBV6-1 and TRBJ1-2; 8 bases map to TRBD1. Germline lookup yields CDR1 MNHNS and CDR2 SASEGT. This CDR3 has 13 amino acids. The junction had 2 bases not matched to a gene; V was cut back by 5 bases and J by 3 bases. The CDR3 protein is CASSLTGDYGYTF. The CDR3, as DNA: TGTGCCAGCAGTCTGACAGGGGACTATGGCTACACCTTC.

This chain uses TRBV13 with TRBJ2-7; the match to TRBD2 covers 10 bases. The CDR3 length is 15 residues. Germline V lookup: CDR1 PRHDT, CDR2 FYEKMQ (reference sequence). V was pared by 3 bases and J by 5 bases, with 7 bases of the junction left unmatched. As DNA, the CDR3 is TGTGCCAGCAGCTTGGTTAGCGGGGGGAGCCACGAGCAGTACTTC. Its translation is CASSLVSGGSHEQYF. The full variable domain, with the rest looked up from reference TRBV13 and TRBJ2-7, is AAGVIQSPRHLIKEKRETATLKCYPIPRHDTVYWYQQGPGQDPQFLISFYEKMQSDKGSIPDRFSAQQFSDYHSELNMSSLELGDSALYFCASSLVSGGSHEQYFGPGTRLTVT.

This clone is a singleton in its sample. The chain is built from TRBV12-5 and TRBJ1-5, with D unresolved. Trimming removed 1 base from V and 6 bases from J, with 10 bases in between. CDR1 LGHNT and CDR2 FRNRAP come from the germline V gene. The CDR3 has 14 amino acids. CDR3 nucleotide sequence: TGTGCTAGTGGTTTGGAGGGTCCGTTTCAGCCCCAGCATTTT. This translates into CASGLEGPFQPQHF.